A selection of T cell receptor beta chains follows, all from one sample in a study of blood T cell repertoires in COVID-19. Profiled with immunoSEQ multiplex PCR; TCRdb holds only in-frame clones, not every one. The sample includes under 450,000 clones, about 88% of them seen just once. The sequencing sample was made of PBMCs or T cells enriched from blood (not recorded which). These receptors were taken from a woman in her twenties or thirties who had recovered from COVID-19. Both conserved end residues are trimmed from each CDR3.

J gene: TRBJ2-3; V gene: TRBV5-4; CDR3 protein: ASSTGTSGEVDTQY
J gene: TRBJ1-4; V gene: TRBV5-1; CDR3 protein: ASSFGGSNEKLF
J gene: TRBJ1-3; V gene: TRBV19; CDR3 protein: ASTIGGYGNTIY
J gene: TRBJ2-2; V gene: TRBV10-3; CDR3 protein: ASHPQQWTSGNTGELF
J gene: TRBJ2-7; V gene: TRBV29-1; CDR3 protein: SGIQGRGEQY
J gene: TRBJ1-1; V gene: TRBV28; CDR3 protein: ASSFRGLLNTEAF
J gene: TRBJ1-1; V gene: TRBV2; CDR3 protein: ASSPGQGRTEAF
J gene: TRBJ2-1; V gene: TRBV19; CDR3 protein: ASSLVYSYNEQF
J gene: TRBJ1-5; V gene: TRBV12-3/TRBV12-4; CDR3 protein: ASTPRHGQPQH
J gene: TRBJ2-7; V gene: TRBV7-9; CDR3 protein: ASSLGPSYEQY
J gene: TRBJ2-5; V gene: TRBV7-2; CDR3 protein: ASREQETQY
J gene: TRBJ1-1; V gene: TRBV9; CDR3 protein: ASSVDQTGFLGAF
J gene: TRBJ1-1; V gene: TRBV12-3/TRBV12-4; CDR3 protein: ASSWAGVTEAF
J gene: TRBJ2-1; V gene: TRBV11-2; CDR3 protein: ASSLPSGGNEQF
J gene: TRBJ2-7; V gene: TRBV18; CDR3 protein: ASSPGQGNYEQY